A single sample is the source of the 30 T cell receptor beta chains below, sequenced in a study of blood T cells in healthy people across ages (dated by TCRdb to 2013 to 2016). Library generation was performed with 5' RACE. TCRdb shows the sequencer as Illumina HiSeq 2500. A second PCR of roughly 6 to 12 cycles was run with a J-beta primer mix and a sample-barcoded 5' primer. TCRdb took the public reads, trimmed them with fastp at Q25, ran MiXCR for clone calling and kept in-frame beta chains. Duplicate CDR3 protein sequences are folded into a single record with the most common DNA and genes. The sample profile shows about 930,000 distinct CDR3 sequences; 29% of them were found once. Roughly 10% of the sample is in the top ten clones. A further study also used this sample, focusing on T cells of mothers and their children.

What was sequenced was blood. Every receptor here comes from a woman aged 40 to 55 in good health.

The V and J genes are TRBV2 and TRBJ1-5; 9 bases agree with TRBD1. Germline V CDR1 and CDR2: SNHLY, FYNNEI. This CDR3 is built from 21 residues. The ends lost 6 bases at V and 0 bases at J; junction bases unmatched: 21. The CDR3 reads CASSPIAGTGWTLYSNQPQHF. CDR3 DNA: TGTGCCAGCAGCCCGATTGCCGGGACAGGGTGGACTCTATATAGCAATCAGCCCCAGCATTTT.

This clonotype was recorded at least ten times. J is TRBJ2-1 and V is TRBV7-9, with unresolved D. CDR1 is SEHNR, CDR2 FQNEAQ, per germline (reference sequence). Trimming took off 5 bases at V and 0 bases at J, with 11 bases between the two ends. The CDR3 contains 15 residues. For the CDR3, the DNA is TGTGCCAGCAGCCGACACTCGAGCTCCTACAATGAGCAGTTCTTC. Translating it yields CASSRHSSSYNEQFF.

With respect to this clonotype: Given a much more abundant clone one base away, this may be a read error. V gene TRBV25-1 combines with J gene TRBJ2-4; 7 nucleotides line up with TRBD1. Germline-derived CDR1 and CDR2 are MGHDK and SYGVNS. The CDR3 consists of 15 residues. The CDR3 coding sequence is TGTGCCAGCAGTGAACCGCGACAGGGTTGGGACGAGCAGAACTTC. This sequence encodes CASSEPRQGWDEQNF.

This clonotype appeared a few times. The J gene is TRBJ1-5, the V gene TRBV2; D gene ambiguous. V was shortened by 3 bases and J by 5 bases, with 14 bases between the two germline ends. The germline V gene has CDR1 SNHLY and CDR2 FYNNEI. The CDR3 consists of 15 residues. The DNA of the CDR3 is TGTGCCAGCAGTGACAAAAGGACGGTGTATCAGCCCCAGCATTTT. Amino acids: CASSDKRTVYQPQHF.

This chain joins TRBV20-1 and TRBJ2-1; D unresolved. This CDR3 comprises 13 residues. The germline V gene has CDR1 DFQATT and CDR2 SNEGSKA (reference sequence). Trimming took off 6 bases at V and 11 bases at J, with 20 bases between the two ends. The CDR3 loop reads CSASRRPGQKQFF. CDR3 bases: TGCAGTGCCTCCAGACGGCCAGGTCAAAAGCAGTTCTTC.

In its sample, this clonotype was seen a few times. A much larger clone is a single base away; this may be a read error. The V call is TRBV29-1, the J call TRBJ2-2; maybe TRBD2 (7 bases). Germline V lookup: CDR1 SQVTM, CDR2 ANQGSEA. This CDR3 has 16 residues. The CDR3 coding sequence is TGCAGCGTTGAATCGGGTTCGGGGAGGGACACCGGGGAGCGGTTTTTT. Encoded protein: CSVESGSGRDTGERFF.

The sample holds many counts of this clonotype. The chain joins TRBV11-2 to TRBJ2-3; perhaps TRBD2 as D (6 bases). Germline V gene data show CDR1 as SGHAT and CDR2 as FQNNGV. V shed 5 bases and J shed 1 base, with 13 bases lying between them. CDR3 length equals 15 residues. DNA for the CDR3: TGTGCCAGCAGCGCGAGACTAGGACGCACAGATACGCAGTATTTT. Translated, it gives CASSARLGRTDTQYF.

J is TRBJ2-1 and V is TRBV11-3, with 14 bases fitting TRBD2. CDR1 and CDR2 from the germline V gene are SGHNT and YENEEA. The CDR3 sequence is 13 residues long. Trimming at V came to 6 bases and at J to 13 bases, leaving 5 bases not matched to a gene. This chain's CDR3 is CASRETSGGAQFF. The CDR3 DNA reads TGTGCCAGCAGGGAGACTAGCGGGGGGGCTCAGTTCTTC. Combining the CDR3 with reference TRBV11-3 and TRBJ2-1 gives the whole variable domain EAGVVQSPRYKIIEKKQPVAFWCNPISGHNTLYWYLQNLGQGPELLIRYENEEAVDDSQLPKDRFSAERLKGVDSTLKIQPAELGDSAVYLCASRETSGGAQFFGPGTRLTVL.

This clonotype has just a few counts. V and J are TRBV4-1 and TRBJ1-2; 8 nucleotides align to TRBD1. This CDR3 is 14 amino acids long. The V gene's germline CDR1 is MGHRA and CDR2 YSYEKL. The junction had 7 bases not matched to a gene; V was cut back by 2 bases and J by 8 bases. CDR3 in amino acids: CASSQPTTGEGYTF. The DNA of the CDR3 is TGCGCCAGCAGCCAACCTACGACAGGGGAGGGCTACACCTTC.

This clonotype was counted at least ten times. The gene calls are TRBV29-1 and TRBJ1-2; D may be TRBD1 (5 bases). The ends were cut back, 2 bases at V and 2 bases at J, with 6 bases in the middle. The CDR3 contains 12 residues. The germline V gene encodes CDR1 SQVTM and CDR2 ANQGSEA. This CDR3 reads CSVEQGNYGYTF. CDR3 in DNA: TGCAGCGTTGAACAGGGAAACTATGGCTACACCTTC. The full variable domain, with the rest looked up from reference TRBV29-1 and TRBJ1-2, is SAVISQKPSRDICQRGTSLTIQCQVDSQVTMMFWYRQQPGQSLTLIATANQGSEATYESGFVIDKFPISRPNLTFSTLTVSNMSPEDSSIYLCSVEQGNYGYTFGSGTRLTVV.

This clonotype showed up just once. At one end the junction does not follow the germline gene, possibly because of a read error. The chain has TRBV7-8 and TRBJ1-1, with D possibly being TRBD1 (6 bases). CDR1 SGHVS and CDR2 FQNEAQ come from the germline V gene. This CDR3 region has 13 residues. CDR3 nucleotides: TGTGCCAGCAGCCAGGACAGTAACACTGAAACTTTCTTT. Translating it yields CASSQDSNTETFF.

This clonotype was recorded many times. This sequence joins TRBV3-1 and TRBJ1-2; the match to TRBD1 covers 9 bases. Germline assignment: CDR1 LGHDT and CDR2 YNNKEL (reference sequence). The CDR3 length is 14 residues. The ends lost 4 bases at V and 3 bases at J; junction bases unmatched: 3. CDR3 in amino acids: CASSLGTGHYGYTF. CDR3 nucleotides: TGTGCCAGCAGCCTCGGGACAGGGCACTATGGCTACACCTTC. The whole variable domain, remainder taken from reference TRBV3-1 and TRBJ1-2, is DTAVSQTPKYLVTQMGNDKSIKCEQNLGHDTMYWYKQDSKKFLKIMFSYNNKELIINETVPNRFSPKSPDKAHLNLHINSLELGDSAVYFCASSLGTGHYGYTFGSGTRLTVV.

CDR3 amino acids: CASSLVLAGATDTQYF. For the CDR3, the DNA is TGTGCCAGCAGCTTAGTACTAGCGGGGGCAACAGATACGCAGTATTTT. The rearrangement uses TRBV7-2 and TRBJ2-3; 11 bases align to TRBD2. The trim removed 1 base at V and 3 bases at J, leaving 3 bases unmatched. CDR1 and CDR2 (germline): SGHTA, FQGNSA. There are 16 residues in the CDR3.

This clonotype has a handful of counts. The CDR3 sequence: CASSPDEGNEQFF. The CDR3 nucleotides read TGCGCCAGCAGCCCGGACGAAGGAAATGAGCAGTTCTTC. The V and J genes are TRBV5-1 and TRBJ2-1; no definite D call. Germline-derived CDR1 and CDR2 are SGHRS and YFSETQ. The CDR3 is 13 amino acids. Trimming removed 4 bases at V and 7 bases at J, with 12 bases between.

There are many counts of this clonotype. J is TRBJ2-1 and V is TRBV28, with 11 bases matching TRBD2. V was pared by 5 bases and J by 9 bases, with 6 bases of the junction left unmatched. There are 14 residues in the CDR3. Looked up from germline, CDR1 is MDHEN and CDR2 is SYDVKM. DNA for the CDR3: TGTGCCAGCAGTAATAGCGGGGGGGCGGTTGAGCAGTTCTTC. The encoded protein is CASSNSGGAVEQFF.

With respect to this clonotype: This may stem from a read error, because a much larger clone lies one nucleotide away. V usage is TRBV29-1 and J usage is TRBJ2-7; weak D call: TRBD2 (7 bases). Trimming stripped 3 bases from V and 6 bases from J, with 24 bases between. The CDR3 has 16 amino acids. CDR1 and CDR2 (germline): SQVTM, ANQGSEA. The CDR3 nucleotides are TGCAGCGTTGAGGTGGGAGGGACACCTGGAGGATGCGAGCAGTACTTC. Protein product: CSVEVGGTPGGCEQYF.

This clonotype was counted between two and nine times. The rearrangement joins TRBV6-5 to TRBJ2-7, with TRBD1 as a possible D gene (5 bases). The CDR3 totals 14 residues. V was pared by 0 bases and J by 5 bases, with 11 bases between. CDR1 MNHEY and CDR2 SVGAGI come from the germline V gene. CDR3: CASSYSKRGNEQYF. The DNA for the CDR3 is TGTGCCAGCAGTTACTCGAAAAGGGGCAACGAGCAGTACTTC.

The chain combines TRBV12-3 or TRBV12-4 with TRBJ2-1; 8 bases match TRBD2. The last part of the DNA fits TRBJ2-7 better; the J call may be wrong. The CDR3 totals 16 residues. Here the CDR3 reads CASSLSLAGSYNEQYF. DNA for the CDR3: TGTGCCAGCAGTTTATCGCTAGCGGGCTCCTACAATGAGCAGTACTTC.

This rearrangement joins TRBV7-2 to TRBJ2-3, with D possibly called TRBD1 or TRBD2 (5 bases each). CDR3 size: 14 residues. Per the germline V gene, CDR1 is SGHTA and CDR2 is FQGNSA. The ends were cut back, 1 base at V and 11 bases at J, with 16 bases in the middle. The CDR3, as DNA: TGTGCCAGCAGCTTAGGGGGGATAGCTCTCGAGCAGTATTTT. Its translation is CASSLGGIALEQYF.

The sample holds a few counts of this clonotype. The rearrangement links TRBV18 to TRBJ2-2; no definite D call. Trimming removed 10 bases at V and 2 bases at J, with 20 bases between. From germline, CDR1 is KGHSH and CDR2 LQKENI. CDR3 length: 16 residues. In nucleotides, the CDR3 is TGTGCCACCGGCCGACAAAATGACGGAAACACCGGGGAGCTGTTTTTT. Protein sequence: CATGRQNDGNTGELFF.

The J gene is TRBJ2-4, the V gene TRBV7-3, with D possibly matching TRBD1 (6 bases). There are 14 residues in the CDR3. Germline values: CDR1 SGHTA, CDR2 FQGTGA. Trimming pared 5 bases from V and 13 bases from J, leaving 21 bases between. CDR3: CASSRQGSYNEQYF. The CDR3 DNA reads TGTGCCAGCAGCCGTCAGGGGTCCTACAATGAGCAGTACTTC.

This clonotype was recorded a few times. This chain connects TRBV21-1 to TRBJ1-6. TRBV21-1 is a recognized pseudogene. The CDR3 contains 16 residues. CDR3 residues: CASSKSPGTRNSPLHF. In DNA, the CDR3 is TGTGCCAGCAGCAAATCCCCCGGGACTAGGAATTCACCCCTCCACTTT.

The chain combines TRBV5-1 with TRBJ1-2, with D unresolved. Germline values: CDR1 SGHRS, CDR2 YFSETQ. The CDR3 has 14 residues. Trimming cost V 4 bases and J 4 bases, with 14 bases left between them. CDR3 residues: CASSLTQSTYGYTF. Written as DNA, the CDR3 is TGCGCCAGCAGCCTCACACAGAGCACCTATGGCTACACCTTC.

This clonotype was counted only a few times. The chain couples TRBV7-6 to TRBJ2-6, with D possibly TRBD2 on 5 matching bases. The CDR3 spans 16 residues. In germline, CDR1 is SGHVS, CDR2 FNYEAQ. Trimming left V 5 bases short and J 1 base short, with 12 bases between. CDR3 protein: CASSQSPGSGANVLTF. CDR3 in DNA: TGTGCCAGCAGCCAATCCCCGGGGTCTGGGGCCAACGTCCTGACTTTC.

The V call is TRBV7-2, the J call TRBJ1-1; 7 nucleotides match TRBD1. The CDR3 runs 16 residues. Germline values: CDR1 SGHTA, CDR2 FQGNSA. V shed 4 bases, J shed 0 bases, and the junction held 8 bases outside the gene matches. In DNA, the CDR3 is TGTGCCAGCAGCTCAGCCGACAGGGTCCTGAACACTGAAGCTTTCTTT. Its translation is CASSSADRVLNTEAFF.

This clonotype appeared a few times. The rearrangement joins TRBV30 to TRBJ2-5; the D gene is possibly TRBD2 (5 bases). The CDR3 has 13 amino acids. CDR1 is GTSNPN, CDR2 SVGIG, per germline (reference sequence). V was clipped by 2 bases and J by 5 bases, with 12 bases between them. CDR3 sequence reads: CAWSLGLRETQYF. CDR3 nucleotide sequence: TGTGCCTGGAGTCTTGGACTTCGGGAGACCCAGTACTTC.

A few counts support this clonotype. This chain connects TRBV2 to TRBJ2-6; 11 positions match TRBD2. Trimming took 4 bases from V and 2 from J; bases not matched to a gene: 4. This CDR3 contains 17 residues. Germline values: CDR1 SNHLY, CDR2 FYNNEI. The CDR3 sequence is CASSVSSGGTGANVLTF. Written as DNA, the CDR3 is TGTGCCAGCAGTGTCTCTAGCGGGGGGACTGGGGCCAACGTCCTGACTTTC.

In this sample, this clonotype turned up many times. CDR3 loop: CATAPKTPPNHEQYF. CDR3 coding DNA: TGTGCCACCGCACCCAAGACACCCCCCAACCACGAGCAGTACTTC. The J gene is TRBJ2-7, the V gene TRBV6-5, with D hard to call. Germline V lookup: CDR1 MNHEY, CDR2 SVGAGI. The CDR3 runs to 15 residues. V was pared by 10 bases and J by 5 bases, with 24 bases between.

With respect to this clonotype: Since a much larger clone is just one base distant, this may be a read error. This chain connects TRBV3-1 to TRBJ2-7, with TRBD1 matching over 8 bases. The germline V gene encodes CDR1 LGHDT and CDR2 YNNKEL (reference sequence). This CDR3 has 15 amino acids. The V segment lost 4 bases and the J segment 5 bases; nucleotides outside the gene matches: 10. Written as DNA, the CDR3 is TGTGCCAGCAGCCCAGGCAGGGGGCGCGTTAACGAGCAGTACTTC. It codes for CASSPGRGRVNEQYF.

There are a few counts of this clonotype. The chain couples TRBV28 to TRBJ2-3; D assignment may be TRBD1 or TRBD2 (6 bases each). From germline, CDR1 is MDHEN and CDR2 SYDVKM. Trimming removed 3 bases at V and 1 base at J, with 14 bases between. The length of the CDR3 is 16 residues. CDR3 DNA sequence: TGTGCCAGCAGTTTGACCCGGGGGCCTCGCACAGATACGCAGTATTTT. Residues: CASSLTRGPRTDTQYF.